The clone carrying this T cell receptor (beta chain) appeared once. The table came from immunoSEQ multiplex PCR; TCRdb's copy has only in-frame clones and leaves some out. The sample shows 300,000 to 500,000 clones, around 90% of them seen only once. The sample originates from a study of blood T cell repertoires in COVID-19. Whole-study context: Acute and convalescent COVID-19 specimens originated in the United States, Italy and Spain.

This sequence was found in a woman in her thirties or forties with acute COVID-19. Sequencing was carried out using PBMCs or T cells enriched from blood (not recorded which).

CDR3 region: CASSRLRTGTATGELFF. The CDR3 DNA reads TGTGCCAGCAGCCGACTGAGAACCGGGACAGCCACCGGGGAGCTGTTTTTT. This rearrangement joins TRBV5-6 to TRBJ2-2; 7 bases line up with TRBD1. In germline, CDR1 is SGHDT, CDR2 YYEEEE. The CDR3 has 17 amino acids. J was trimmed by 4 bases and V by 4 bases; bases with no gene match: 13.